This is a list of T cell receptor beta chains from one sample in a study of T-cell memory formation after mild COVID-19. TCRdb reprocessed the 5' RACE reads via MiXCR and lists one record per CDR3 protein. The sample contains a few hundred thousand distinct CDR3 sequences, more than 20% of which appear only once. Sequencing used PBMCs or a T cell subset sorted from them (not recorded which). These receptor sequences come from an adult woman who had mild COVID-19 (a few samples of this study predate the infection). Cell type and time point are not known. Each CDR3 is given with its conserved first and last residue. A D gene is named only where the DNA matches it firmly. The size entry is marked missing in some rows and otherwise reads once, few, many or a size class.

d_call	j_call	clone_size	v_call	cdr3_aa	cdr3_nt
TRBD2	TRBJ2-2	few	TRBV25-1	CASSPFTSGGNTGELFF	TGTGCCAGCAGCCCTTTCACTAGCGGGGGAAACACCGGGGAGCTGTTTTTT
.	TRBJ2-7	.	TRBV7-9	CASSQRVYEQYF	TGTGCCAGCAGCCAACGGGTATACGAGCAGTACTTC
.	TRBJ1-1	few	TRBV11-2	CASSARRFDTEAFF	TGTGCCAGCAGCGCCCGCAGATTCGACACTGAAGCTTTCTTT
.	TRBJ2-1	.	TRBV6-5	CASSYTGAEVYNEQFF	TGTGCCAGCAGTTACACGGGGGCGGAGGTATACAATGAGCAGTTCTTC
TRBD1	TRBJ1-1	few	TRBV2	CASSDLGDRDPMNTEAFF	TGTGCCAGCAGTGATCTAGGGGACAGAGACCCGATGAACACTGAAGCTTTCTTT
.	TRBJ1-1	.	TRBV12-3/TRBV12-4	CASSAAVNTEAFF	TGTGCCAGCAGCGCCGCAGTGAACACTGAAGCTTTCTTT
.	TRBJ1-5	once	TRBV5-6	CASSREPGGQPQHF	TGTGCCAGCAGTCGGGAGCCGGGCGGTCAGCCCCAGCATTTT
.	TRBJ1-1	few	TRBV12-3/TRBV12-4	CASSPWSEAFF	TGTGCCAGCAGCCCGTGGAGTGAAGCTTTCTTT
.	TRBJ1-1	few	TRBV7-3	CASSLMTGGEAFF	TGTGCCAGCAGCTTAATGACTGGAGGTGAAGCTTTCTTT
.	TRBJ2-3	few	TRBV19	CASSIHGGPGDTQYF	TGTGCCAGTAGTATTCACGGGGGGCCAGGAGATACGCAGTATTTT
TRBD1	TRBJ1-6	few	TRBV7-2	CASSLGGQGRRPLHF	TGTGCCAGCAGCTTAGGGGGACAGGGGCGGCGACCCCTCCACTTT
.	TRBJ2-7	many	TRBV5-1	CASSAGQYEQYF	TGCGCCAGCAGCGCCGGACAGTACGAGCAGTACTTC
.	TRBJ2-7	few	TRBV7-8	CASSLLLTGTSIVKNEQYF	TGTGCCAGCAGCTTATTACTAACCGGGACATCCATCGTGAAGAACGAGCAGTACTTC
.	TRBJ2-1	few	TRBV11-2	CASSLGWGGHSYNEQFF	TGTGCCAGCAGCCTTGGCTGGGGCGGACACTCCTACAATGAGCAGTTCTTC
.	TRBJ1-2	many	TRBV29-1	CSAGTLPGYTF	TGCAGCGCTGGGACACTCCCTGGCTACACCTTC
TRBD1	TRBJ2-3	.	TRBV20-1	CSGRDPGQRTDTQYF	TGCAGTGGCCGGGATCCGGGACAGCGCACAGATACGCAGTATTTT
.	TRBJ2-7	many	TRBV5-6	CASSLLGVATDEQYF	TGTGCCAGCAGCCTTCTTGGAGTCGCTACTGACGAGCAGTACTTC
.	TRBJ2-7	.	TRBV21-1	CASSKARRICYEQYF	TGTGCCAGCAGCAAAGCGCGACGGATTTGCTACGAGCAGTACTTC
.	TRBJ2-1	many	TRBV20-1	CSARDAFTGYNEQFF	TGCAGTGCTAGAGATGCCTTCACAGGCTACAATGAGCAGTTCTTC
TRBD1	TRBJ1-2	few	TRBV18	CASSPGQGTDGGYTF	TGTGCCAGCTCACCGGGACAGGGGACCGATGGCGGCTACACCTTC
TRBD1	TRBJ2-7	few	TRBV4-1	CASSQVEGAHEQYF	TGCGCCAGCAGCCAAGTCGAGGGGGCCCACGAGCAGTACTTC
.	TRBJ2-3	few	TRBV10-3	CATARLETRDTQYF	TGTGCCACCGCCCGCCTCGAGACCAGGGATACGCAGTATTTT
.	TRBJ1-3	.	TRBV4-2	CASSPQGSSGNTIYF	TGTGCCAGCAGCCCGCAAGGGAGCTCTGGAAACACCATATATTTT
.	TRBJ1-5	few	TRBV10-3	CAISAGGNQPQHF	TGTGCCATCAGTGCAGGGGGCAATCAGCCCCAGCATTTT
TRBD2	TRBJ2-1	.	TRBV29-1	CSGEGTSDHNEQFF	TGCAGCGGTGAAGGGACTAGCGACCACAATGAGCAGTTCTTC
.	TRBJ1-5	few	TRBV4-1	CASSQVPGNQPQHF	TGCGCCAGCAGCCAAGTCCCAGGCAATCAGCCCCAGCATTTT
TRBD2	TRBJ2-7	.	TRBV5-4	CASSLEGLAGAYEQYF	TGTGCCAGCAGCCTGGAGGGACTAGCGGGAGCTTACGAGCAGTACTTC